This note documents a single TCR beta chain sequence. Its specificity is unknown. Deep was the level used in running the assay. Produced via immunoSEQ multiplex PCR; TCRdb's table is partial and in-frame only. The data show roughly 1,500,000 clones, 95% to 99% seen once. These data are taken from a study of shared clonotypes between healthy human individuals. Study overall: The study drew on two women and a few men aged 18 to 49 as donors.

The V end was cut by 1 base, the J end by 6 bases, with 9 bases between. The CDR3 has 13 amino acids. Per germline, CDR1 SNHLY and CDR2 FYNNEI. Findings and limits, study-wide: The low donor count limited represented genetic and exposure-history diversity. For naive CD4 cells, approximately 5% of clonotypes were shared across a handful of donors.

V usage is TRBV2 and J usage is TRBJ1-2, with D unclear. The TCR originated in a man aged 25 to 45 in good health. Material for sequencing was naive CD4+ T cells sorted from blood. As for subset: CD45RA+ positively selected. The chain's CDR3 is CASSEGWTDGYTF. As DNA, the CDR3 is TGTGCCAGCAGTGAAGGATGGACTGATGGCTACACCTTC.